Listed here are 28 T cell receptor beta chains from one sample, sequenced in a study of blood T cells in healthy people across ages. Together with a sample-barcoded 5' primer, a J-beta primer mix was included in a second PCR lasting about 7 to 11 cycles. TCRdb recomputed calls from the 5' RACE reads with MiXCR, one row per CDR3 protein. Of some 1.7 million distinct CDR3 sequences listed, 28% are singletons. The sequenced material came from blood. These receptors came from a woman in her twenties or thirties in good health.

Concerning this clonotype itself: Its ends do not fully match the called genes, so a read error is possible. The CDR3 reads CASSPGGQGSYERYF. For the CDR3, the DNA is TGTGCCAGCAGTCCTGGGGGACAGGGTAGCTACGAGCGGTACTTC. The V and J genes are TRBV27 and TRBJ2-7, with 9 bases fitting TRBD1. CDR1 MNHEY and CDR2 SMNVEV come from the germline V gene (reference sequence). This CDR3 is built from 15 residues.

This rearrangement joins TRBV21-1 to TRBJ2-4; the D call of TRBD1 is as the table states it, not checked on the DNA. TRBV21-1 is marked as a pseudogene. The CDR3 loop spans 14 amino acids. CDR3 sequence: CASRATGYRDIQYF. Here the CDR3 DNA reads TGTGCCAGCAGGGCAACAGGGTATAGGGACATTCAGTACTTC.

This clonotype was seen many times. V usage is TRBV10-1 and J usage is TRBJ2-1; no firm D call. The length of the CDR3 is 13 residues. With 0 bases removed from V and 7 bases from J, the gap between germline ends came to 7 bases. Germline V lookup: CDR1 WNHNN, CDR2 SYGVQD (reference sequence). The CDR3 reads CASSESLENEQFF. The CDR3 DNA follows: TGCGCCAGCAGTGAGTCGCTGGAGAATGAGCAGTTCTTC.

The V and J genes are TRBV5-4 and TRBJ1-2, with 7 bases fitting TRBD1. The CDR3 spans 11 residues. Per germline, CDR1 SGHNT and CDR2 YYREEE (reference sequence). V shed 4 bases and J 8 bases; nucleotides not matched to a gene: 2. CDR3 residues: CASSKGQGYTF. The CDR3 coding sequence is TGTGCCAGCAGCAAGGGACAGGGCTACACCTTC.

Details on this clonotype: A much larger clone is a single base away; this may be a read error. The chain links TRBV20-1 to TRBJ2-7; 9 bases are shared with TRBD2. V shed 6 bases and J 0 bases; nucleotides not matched to a gene: 6. Germline lookup yields CDR1 DFQATT and CDR2 SNEGSKA (reference sequence). This CDR3 has 14 amino acids. The CDR3 sequence: CSAQCSGSSYEQYF. DNA of the CDR3: TGCAGTGCACAATGTAGCGGGAGCTCCTACGAGCAGTACTTC.

The sample holds a few counts of this clonotype. The CDR3 DNA follows: TGTGCCAGCAGGAGGACAGGGGGCAACACCGGGGAGCTGTTTTTT. It specifies CASRRTGGNTGELFF. The chain uses TRBV6-5 and TRBJ2-2; 11 nucleotides align to TRBD1. In germline, CDR1 is MNHEY, CDR2 SVGAGI. V dropped 6 bases and J dropped 2; count of bases not matched to a gene: 2. The CDR3 has 15 amino acids.

This clonotype was seen more than once but under ten times. This chain uses TRBV14 with TRBJ1-2; D not certain. This CDR3 region has 15 residues. Germline V gene data show CDR1 as SGHDN and CDR2 as FVKESK. Trimming pared 0 bases from V and 0 bases from J, leaving 8 bases between. DNA of the CDR3: TGTGCCAGCAGCCAAGATTTGAGGGCTAACTATGGCTACACCTTC. The encoded protein is CASSQDLRANYGYTF. Together with reference TRBV14 and TRBJ1-2, the CDR3 gives the full variable domain: EAGVTQFPSHSVIEKGQTVTLRCDPISGHDNLYWYRRVMGKEIKFLLHFVKESKQDESGMPNNRFLAERTGGTYSTLKVQPAELEDSGVYFCASSQDLRANYGYTFGSGTRLTVV.

The V call is TRBV7-2, the J call TRBJ1-5; 9 bases match TRBD1. Judging by the DNA end, TRBJ2-3 fits better; the J call may be wrong. The CDR3 contains 13 residues. CDR1 SGHTA and CDR2 FQGNSA come from the germline V gene. CDR3 sequence (DNA): TGTGCCAGCAGCTTGGGGACAGGGCAGCCCCAGTATTTT. This translates into CASSLGTGQPQYF.

This clonotype has just a few counts. The genes are TRBV12-3 or TRBV12-4 and TRBJ2-5; D perhaps matches TRBD1 (5 bases). The J call may be incorrect, as the DNA end agrees better with TRBJ2-7. This CDR3 is built from 15 residues. Here the CDR3 reads CASRTGSGKGYEQYF. The CDR3 nucleotides read TGTGCCAGCAGGACGGGCTCAGGGAAAGGGTACGAGCAGTACTTC.

This clonotype was recorded at least ten times. The chain joins TRBV6-4 to TRBJ1-2, with D maybe TRBD1 (5 bases). Trimming left V 2 bases short and J 5 bases short, with 15 bases between. Per germline, CDR1 MRHNA and CDR2 SNTAGT. This CDR3 is 15 amino acids long. The CDR3 region is CASSDTAGSRYGYTF. For the CDR3, the DNA is TGTGCCAGCAGTGACACGGCAGGGTCGCGGTATGGCTACACCTTC.

This clonotype has at least ten counts. V is TRBV7-2 and J is TRBJ2-5; D might be TRBD2 (6 bases). This CDR3 contains 13 residues. V lost 2 bases to trimming and J lost 4 bases, with 8 bases between them. Per germline, CDR1 SGHTA and CDR2 FQGNSA. The CDR3 bases are TGTGCCAGCAGCTTAAGGCGGGGAGAGACCCAGTACTTC. Translation gives CASSLRRGETQYF.

The CDR3 DNA follows: TGTGCCAGCAGTTATCAACTAGCGGGAGTTTTTGGGGCCAACGTCCTGACTTTC. Its translation is CASSYQLAGVFGANVLTF. The chain employs TRBV6-2 or TRBV6-3 and TRBJ2-6; TRBD2 aligns across 11 bases. With 3 bases clipped from V and 3 bases from J, the junction kept 7 bases outside the gene matches. Per the germline V gene, CDR1 is MNHEY and CDR2 is SVGEGT. The CDR3 is 18 residues long.

There are many counts of this clonotype. The gene calls are TRBV7-2 and TRBJ2-7, with TRBD2 identical over 8 bases. V dropped 5 bases and J dropped 1; count of bases not matched to a gene: 7. The CDR3 has 15 amino acids. CDR1 and CDR2 (germline): SGHTA, FQGNSA. The CDR3 region has the DNA TGTGCCAGCAGCCTCAGCGGGAGTGGATCCTACGAGCAGTACTTC. Its translation: CASSLSGSGSYEQYF. Full variable domain (rest looked up from reference TRBV7-2 and TRBJ2-7): GAGVSQSPSNKVTEKGKDVELRCDPISGHTALYWYRQSLGQGLEFLIYFQGNSAPDKSGLPSDRFSAERTGGSVSTLTIQRTQQEDSAVYLCASSLSGSGSYEQYFGPGTRLTVT.

The gene calls are TRBV12-3 or TRBV12-4 and TRBJ1-4; 7 nucleotides align to TRBD1. The CDR3 runs 15 residues. V gave up 5 bases and J gave up 5 bases; unmatched junction bases: 8. The DNA for the CDR3 is TGTGCCAGCAGTCCCACACAGGGGACGAATGAAAAACTGTTTTTT. Translation: CASSPTQGTNEKLFF.

The genes are TRBV15 and TRBJ1-5; maybe TRBD1 (6 bases). Per germline, CDR1 LNHNV and CDR2 YYDKDF (reference sequence). V lost 3 bases to trimming and J lost 6 bases, with 12 bases between them. The CDR3 extends over 14 amino acids. CDR3: CATSRGGQAQPQHF. CDR3 coding DNA: TGTGCCACCAGCAGGGGGGGACAAGCTCAGCCCCAGCATTTT.

The table lists this clonotype with many counts. This chain uses TRBV6-6 with TRBJ2-2, with 7 bases lining up with TRBD1. This CDR3 has 14 amino acids. Germline V CDR1 and CDR2: MNHNY, SVGAGI (reference sequence). With V trimmed by 7 bases and J by 6 bases, 8 bases remained unmatched. DNA for the CDR3: TGTGCCAGCACCCTACAGGGGTCCGCCGGGGAGCTGTTTTTT. The encoded protein is CASTLQGSAGELFF.

This clonotype was seen a handful of times. The chain carries TRBV30 and TRBJ2-5; D is uncertain. The V and J ends lost 0 bases and 5 bases respectively, with 7 bases between them. The CDR3 has 12 amino acids. CDR1 and CDR2 (germline): GTSNPN, SVGIG (reference sequence). CDR3 coding DNA: TGTGCCTGGAGTGTTTATGGGGAGACCCAGTACTTC. Residues: CAWSVYGETQYF.

This clonotype showed up many times. The chain employs TRBV5-5 and TRBJ2-5; 7 positions agree with TRBD1. Germline CDR1 SGHKS, CDR2 YYEKEE (reference sequence). The CDR3 runs to 15 residues. The ends lost 0 bases at V and 4 bases at J; junction bases unmatched: 6. This CDR3 reads CASSLAGTAGETQYF. As DNA, the CDR3 is TGTGCCAGCAGCTTGGCCGGGACAGCAGGAGAGACCCAGTACTTC.

This chain joins TRBV30 and TRBJ2-3; tentative D call: TRBD1 (6 bases). CDR3 length: 13 residues. V shed 4 bases and J shed 7 bases, with 15 bases lying between them. Germline V gene data show CDR1 as GTSNPN and CDR2 as SVGIG (reference sequence). The CDR3 reads CAWTSDSANTQYF. CDR3 bases: TGTGCCTGGACATCGGACAGTGCAAATACGCAGTATTTT.

Details on this clonotype: A much larger clone differs from this one at a single base, so this may be a read error. The J gene is TRBJ2-1, the V gene TRBV10-3; D uncertain. The end of the DNA fits TRBJ2-7 better, so the J call may be wrong. This CDR3 comprises 15 residues. Germline CDR1 and CDR2: ENHRY and SYGVKD. CDR3 protein: CAISEFGNSYNEQYF. CDR3 coding DNA: TGTGCCATCAGTGAGTTCGGCAACTCCTACAATGAGCAGTACTTC.

A remark on this clonotype: This clone may be a read error of a much larger clone one base away. The chain uses TRBV20-1 and TRBJ2-1, with D possibly matching TRBD1 (7 bases). The germline CDR1 and CDR2 sequences are DFQATT and SNEGSKA (reference sequence). V lost 8 bases, J lost 10 bases, and 24 bases lay in between. The CDR3 loop spans 14 amino acids. CDR3 residues: CSLDRQGGFYEQFF. In DNA form, the CDR3 reads TGCAGTCTGGATCGGCAGGGGGGCTTCTACGAGCAGTTCTTC.

The chain joins TRBV12-3 or TRBV12-4 to TRBJ1-3; D gene uncertain. Between the trimmed V and J ends, which lost 10 bases and 0 bases, there was a span of 13 bases. The CDR3 length is 14 residues. CDR3 protein: CAILVGGSGNTIYF. The CDR3, as DNA: TGTGCCATCCTGGTCGGTGGCTCTGGAAACACCATATATTTT.

This chain connects TRBV12-3 or TRBV12-4 to TRBJ2-4; 11 nucleotides agree with TRBD2. With the DNA end fitting TRBJ2-7 better, the J assignment may be wrong. This CDR3 is 18 amino acids long. The CDR3 here is CASSLDQGLAGRSYEQYF. In DNA, the CDR3 is TGTGCCAGCAGTTTAGATCAAGGACTAGCGGGCAGGTCCTACGAGCAGTACTTC.

This clonotype was picked up many times. The rearrangement joins TRBV29-1 to TRBJ2-3; 14 bases align to TRBD2. Looked up from germline, CDR1 is SQVTM and CDR2 is ANQGSEA. J lost 2 bases, V lost 4 bases, and 8 bases had no gene match. CDR3 length: 17 residues. CDR3 nucleotide sequence: TGCAGCGTTGGGACTAGCGGGGGGCTTCCCATCACAGATACGCAGTATTTT. It yields the protein CSVGTSGGLPITDTQYF.

This clonotype came up a few times. This chain joins TRBV20-1 and TRBJ2-3; D call uncertain. The CDR3 is made up of 15 amino acids. The V end lost 6 bases, the J end lost 5 bases, and 21 bases lay between the germline ends. Germline V CDR1 and CDR2: DFQATT, SNEGSKA (reference sequence). The CDR3 region has the DNA TGCAGTGCAGTCCGGTTAGTGGGCTCCGGAGATACGCAGTATTTT. Encoded protein: CSAVRLVGSGDTQYF.

The rearrangement links TRBV7-9 to TRBJ1-4, with a possible D match to TRBD1 (5 bases). CDR1 and CDR2 from the germline V gene are SEHNR and FQNEAQ (reference sequence). The CDR3 spans 15 residues. V was pared by 7 bases and J by 10 bases, with 22 bases between. CDR3 sequence: CASIEAGTALRKLFF. The CDR3, as DNA: TGTGCCAGCATCGAAGCTGGGACCGCCTTGAGAAAACTGTTTTTT.

This clonotype was recorded at least ten times. CDR3 sequence reads: CASSQDDGQAYGYTF. The CDR3 DNA reads as TGCGCCAGCAGCCAAGATGATGGACAGGCCTATGGCTACACCTTC. The rearrangement joins TRBV4-3 to TRBJ1-2, with 7 bases aligning to TRBD1. The CDR3 consists of 15 residues. J gave up 4 bases and V 0 bases, and 5 bases lay outside the gene matches. Germline CDR1 is LGHNA and CDR2 is YSLEER.

This chain connects TRBV10-1 to TRBJ2-3; 9 bases agree with TRBD2. The trim removed 3 bases at V and 0 bases at J, leaving 4 bases unmatched. The CDR3 length is 16 residues. Germline CDR1 is WNHNN and CDR2 is SYGVQD (reference sequence). In DNA form, the CDR3 reads TGCGCCAGCAGTGAATACAGCGGGGGGAGCACAGATACGCAGTATTTT. It specifies CASSEYSGGSTDTQYF.